The clone carrying this TCR beta chain came up many times. The antigen is undetermined. These data originate in a study of T-cell reconstitution after alpha-beta-depleted transplantation in children. Study-wide findings and caveats: T-cell numbers and diversity one year post-transplant derived largely from freshly generated T cells.

V lost 5 bases, J lost 1 base, and 11 bases lay in between. The CDR3 length is 14 residues. CDR1 is SNHLY, CDR2 FYNNEI, per germline. Unique molecular identifiers were built into the TCRbeta library. In TCRdb, the PCR reads were re-called with MiXCR into one record per CDR3 protein. The sample has about 77,000 distinct CDR3 sequences, over 15% seen once. This receptor was taken from a male patient aged 2-15 years who had a stem cell transplant for acute lymphoblastic leukemia, so the T cells may come from the graft donor. Sequenced material: PBMCs, mostly from graft donor cells, taken 360 days after TCRalphabeta/CD19-depleted stem cell transplant. The rearrangement uses TRBV2 and TRBJ2-5; possibly TRBD2 for D (6 bases). The CDR3: CASSQTRFQETQYF. Written as DNA, the CDR3 is TGTGCCAGCAGTCAGACTAGGTTCCAAGAGACCCAGTACTTC.